The rows below give T cell receptor beta chains drawn from one sample of a study of tumour-infiltrating T cells in Burkitt lymphoma. Sequenced by immunoSEQ multiplex PCR; TCRdb stores in-frame clones only, minus some. The data hold about 14,000 clones, with 75% observed a single time. Material: tumor tissue. All receptors derive from a human donor with diffuse large B-cell lymphoma. Each CDR3 is given with its conserved first and last residue.

15 TRBV5-1 CASSLGLAGRVEQFF
15 TRBV6-6 CASSYGGLNTDTQYF
13 TRBV5-4 CASSLQGGLDLFF
15 TRBV11-2 CASSLEVSSGNTIYF
17 TRBV28 CASSPLPGTSGYNEQFF
16 TRBV7-9 CASSPGWDGRSYEQYF
14 TRBV6-1 CASSRTGGNYGYTF
13 TRBV19 CASTALPGQPQHF
16 TRBV7-9 CASSSGQGVSNQPQHF
15 TRBV2 CATATGSANTGELFF
11 TRBV5-6 CASSLDYEQYF
15 TRBV28 CASSLFPGEPYEQYF
14 TRBV28 CASSLPFNRYEQYF
13 TRBV30 CAWREGSIYGYTF
10 TRBV30 CAWGSYEQYF
15 TRBV7-9 CASGGEGLNTGELFF
12 TRBV19 CASSWAITEAFF
16 TRBV28 CASSTERDRANTEAFF